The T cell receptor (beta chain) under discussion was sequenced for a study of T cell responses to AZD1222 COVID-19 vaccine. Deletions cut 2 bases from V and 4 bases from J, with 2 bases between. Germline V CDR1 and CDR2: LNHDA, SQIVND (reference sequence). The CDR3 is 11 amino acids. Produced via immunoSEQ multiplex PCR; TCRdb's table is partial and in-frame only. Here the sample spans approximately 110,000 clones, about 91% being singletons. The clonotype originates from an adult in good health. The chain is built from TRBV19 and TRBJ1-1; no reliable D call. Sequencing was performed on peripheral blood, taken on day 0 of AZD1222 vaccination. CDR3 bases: TGTGCCAGTAGTATATTCACTGAAGCTTTCTTT. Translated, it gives CASSIFTEAFF.